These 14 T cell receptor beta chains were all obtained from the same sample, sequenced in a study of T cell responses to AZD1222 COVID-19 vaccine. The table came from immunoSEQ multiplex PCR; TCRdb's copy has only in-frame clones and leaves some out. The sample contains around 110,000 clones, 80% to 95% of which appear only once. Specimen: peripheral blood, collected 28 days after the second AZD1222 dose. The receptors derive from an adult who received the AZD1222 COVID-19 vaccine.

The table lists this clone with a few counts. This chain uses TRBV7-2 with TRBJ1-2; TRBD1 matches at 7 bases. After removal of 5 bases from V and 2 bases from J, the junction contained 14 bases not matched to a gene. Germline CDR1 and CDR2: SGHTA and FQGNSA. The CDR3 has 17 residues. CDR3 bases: TGTGCCAGCAGCAGGGCCACAGGGGCGATGGGGAACTATGGCTACACCTTC. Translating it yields CASSRATGAMGNYGYTF. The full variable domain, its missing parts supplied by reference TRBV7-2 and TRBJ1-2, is GAGVSQSPSNKVTEKGKDVELRCDPISGHTALYWYRQSLGQGLEFLIYFQGNSAPDKSGLPSDRFSAERTGGSVSTLTIQRTQQEDSAVYLCASSRATGAMGNYGYTFGSGTRLTVV.

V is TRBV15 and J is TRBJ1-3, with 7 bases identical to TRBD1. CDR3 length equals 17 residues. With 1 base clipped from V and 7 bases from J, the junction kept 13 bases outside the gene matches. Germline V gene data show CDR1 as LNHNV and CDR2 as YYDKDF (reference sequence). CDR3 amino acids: CATSRVGFLPQGNTIYF. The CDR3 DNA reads TGTGCCACCAGCAGAGTCGGCTTCCTTCCACAGGGGAACACCATATATTTT.

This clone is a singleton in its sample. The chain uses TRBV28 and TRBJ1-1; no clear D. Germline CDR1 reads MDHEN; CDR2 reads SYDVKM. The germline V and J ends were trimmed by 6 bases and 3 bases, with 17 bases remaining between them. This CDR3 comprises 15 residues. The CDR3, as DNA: TGTGCCAGCAGCCCCCTTGGGTATAAGGACACTGAAGCTTTCTTT. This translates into CASSPLGYKDTEAFF.

The CDR3 DNA reads TGTGCCAGCAGCTTACCTAGGCGAGGGGGCCAAGCTTTCTTT. It yields the protein CASSLPRRGGQAFF. The chain uses TRBV11-1 and TRBJ1-1, with 7 bases identical to TRBD1. The CDR3 is 14 residues long. V lost 2 bases and J lost 9; bases outside the gene matches: 9. Per germline, CDR1 SGHAT and CDR2 FQDESV (reference sequence). The full variable domain, completed using reference TRBV11-1 and TRBJ1-1, is EAEVAQSPRYKITEKSQAVAFWCDPISGHATLYWYRQILGQGPELLVQFQDESVVDDSQLPKDRFSAERLKGVDSTLKIQPAELGDSAMYLCASSLPRRGGQAFFGQGTRLTVV.

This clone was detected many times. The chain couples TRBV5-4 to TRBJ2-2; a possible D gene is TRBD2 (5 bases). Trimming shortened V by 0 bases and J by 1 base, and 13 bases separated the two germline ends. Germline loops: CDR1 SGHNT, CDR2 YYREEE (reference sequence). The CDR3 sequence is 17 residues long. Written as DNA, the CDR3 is TGTGCCAGCAGCTTGGTAGGTTGGACTCAGAACACCGGGGAGCTGTTTTTT. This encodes CASSLVGWTQNTGELFF.

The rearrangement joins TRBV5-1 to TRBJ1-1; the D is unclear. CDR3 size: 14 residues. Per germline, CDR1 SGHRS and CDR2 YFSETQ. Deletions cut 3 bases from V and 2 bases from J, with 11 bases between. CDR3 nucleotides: TGCGCCAGCAGCTCCGTGGGAAGAAACACTGAAGCTTTCTTT. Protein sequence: CASSSVGRNTEAFF.

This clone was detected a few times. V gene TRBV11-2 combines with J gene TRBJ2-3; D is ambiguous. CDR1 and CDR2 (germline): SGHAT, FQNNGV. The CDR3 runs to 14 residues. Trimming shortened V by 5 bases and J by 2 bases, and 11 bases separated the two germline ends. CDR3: CASSGLGTTDTQYF. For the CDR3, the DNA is TGTGCCAGCAGCGGGCTAGGTACCACAGATACGCAGTATTTT.

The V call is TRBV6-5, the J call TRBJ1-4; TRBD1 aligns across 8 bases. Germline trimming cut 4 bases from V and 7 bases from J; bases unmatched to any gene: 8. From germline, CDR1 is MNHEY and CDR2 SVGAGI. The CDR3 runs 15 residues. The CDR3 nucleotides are TGTGCCAGCAGTTTACGACAGGGGCAGGGTGAAAAACTGTTTTTT. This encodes CASSLRQGQGEKLFF.

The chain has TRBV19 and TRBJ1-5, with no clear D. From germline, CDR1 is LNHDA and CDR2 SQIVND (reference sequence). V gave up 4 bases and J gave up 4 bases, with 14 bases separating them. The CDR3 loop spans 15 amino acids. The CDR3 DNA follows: TGTGCCAGTAGTAAACCCGACCGACCAAATCAGCCCCAGCATTTT. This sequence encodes CASSKPDRPNQPQHF. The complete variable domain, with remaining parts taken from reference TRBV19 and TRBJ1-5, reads DGGITQSPKYLFRKEGQNVTLSCEQNLNHDAMYWYRQDPGQGLRLIYYSQIVNDFQKGDIAEGYSVSREKKESFPLTVTSAQKNPTAFYLCASSKPDRPNQPQHFGDGTRLSIL.

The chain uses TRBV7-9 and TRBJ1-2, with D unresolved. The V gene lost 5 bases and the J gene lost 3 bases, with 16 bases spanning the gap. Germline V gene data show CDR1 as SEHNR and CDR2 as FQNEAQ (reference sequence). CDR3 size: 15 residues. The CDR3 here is CASSDHIAGHYGYTF. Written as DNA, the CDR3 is TGTGCCAGCAGCGACCATATCGCGGGCCACTATGGCTACACCTTC.

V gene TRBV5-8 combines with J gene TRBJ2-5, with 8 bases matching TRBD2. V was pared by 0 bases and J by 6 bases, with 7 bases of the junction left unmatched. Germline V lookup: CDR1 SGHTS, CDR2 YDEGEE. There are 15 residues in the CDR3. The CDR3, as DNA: TGTGCCAGCAGCTTGGAGGCCATAGCGGGAAAGACCCAGTACTTC. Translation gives CASSLEAIAGKTQYF. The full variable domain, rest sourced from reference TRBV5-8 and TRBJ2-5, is EAGVTQSPTHLIKTRGQQATLRCSPISGHTSVYWYQQALGLGLQFLLWYDEGEERNRGNFPPRFSGRQFPNYSSELNVNALELEDSALYLCASSLEAIAGKTQYFGPGTRLLVL.

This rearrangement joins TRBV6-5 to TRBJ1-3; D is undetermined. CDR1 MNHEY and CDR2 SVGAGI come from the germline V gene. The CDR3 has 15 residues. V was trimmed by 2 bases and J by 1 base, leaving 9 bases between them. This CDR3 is CASSYAQGSGNTIYF. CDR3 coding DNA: TGTGCCAGCAGTTACGCTCAAGGGTCTGGAAACACCATATATTTT.

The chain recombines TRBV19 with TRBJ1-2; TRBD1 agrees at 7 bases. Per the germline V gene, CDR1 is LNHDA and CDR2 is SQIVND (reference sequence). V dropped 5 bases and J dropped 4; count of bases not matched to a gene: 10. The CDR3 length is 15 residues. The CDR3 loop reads CASSPMRGHSYGYTF. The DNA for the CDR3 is TGTGCCAGTAGTCCGATGAGGGGGCATAGCTATGGCTACACCTTC.

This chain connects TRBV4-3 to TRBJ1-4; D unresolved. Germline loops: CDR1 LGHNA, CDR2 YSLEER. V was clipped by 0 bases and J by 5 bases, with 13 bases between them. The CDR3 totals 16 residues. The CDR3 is CASSQDLQATNEKLFF. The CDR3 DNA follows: TGCGCCAGCAGCCAAGACCTCCAGGCTACGAATGAAAAACTGTTTTTT.